The rows below give T cell receptor beta chains drawn from one sample of a study of T-cell reconstitution after alpha-beta-depleted transplantation in children. MiXCR was run by TCRdb on the PCR reads, yielding one entry per CDR3 protein. The sample holds 600,000 to 700,000 distinct CDR3 sequences, approximately 15% seen once. The sequencing here drew on PBMCs from the stem cell graft donor, taken from the stem cell graft. The receptors here all came from a human donor who donated a stem cell graft to a child with acute myeloid leukemia. The CDR3 runs from the conserved cysteine through the conserved F or W. The D gene is left open where the match is weak. Rows may omit the clone size; those that give it use once, few, many or a size class.

v_gene	abundance	j_gene	d_gene	CDR3nt	CDR3aa
TRBV20-1	.	TRBJ2-5	TRBD2	TGCAGTGCCGGGGGAAGCGGGGCAGGCGTAATGGAGACCCAGTACTTC	CSAGGSGAGVMETQYF
TRBV20-1	.	TRBJ2-1	.	TGCTGTGCTAGGTTCGTGGGGCGGAGGTCCTACAATGAGCAGTTCTTC	CCARFVGRRSYNEQFF
TRBV18	.	TRBJ2-4	.	TGTGCCAGCTCACCTACCCGGACAGTTTTTCAAAACATTCAGTACTTC	CASSPTRTVFQNIQYF
TRBV24-1	.	TRBJ1-5	TRBD1	TGTGCCACCAGTGGCAAAACAGGGGGCAATCAGCCCCAGCATTTT	CATSGKTGGNQPQHF
TRBV20-1	.	TRBJ2-2	TRBD1	TGCAGTGCCCTCGGACAGGGGGGGGCCGGGGAGCTGTTTTTT	CSALGQGGAGELFF
TRBV29-1	many	TRBJ2-3	.	TGCAGCGTTGTTCGACGAGGGGACACAGATACGCAGTATTTT	CSVVRRGDTDTQYF
TRBV7-2	few	TRBJ2-7	TRBD1	TGTGCCAGCAGCTTAGACGTCGGCAGGGGGCAAGGAGAGCAGTACTTC	CASSLDVGRGQGEQYF
TRBV7-9	.	TRBJ2-3	.	TGTGCCAGCAGCTTAAGGTCACAGGGCACAGATACGCAGTATTTT	CASSLRSQGTDTQYF
TRBV20-1	many	TRBJ1-4	.	TGCAGTGCTGGAAAGGGGGGGAATAATGAAAAACTGTTTTTT	CSAGKGGNNEKLFF
TRBV5-1	few	TRBJ2-5	TRBD1	TGCGCCAGCAGCTCCGGGACAGGGAGCGAGACCCAGTACTTC	CASSSGTGSETQYF
TRBV5-1	many	TRBJ2-7	.	TGCGCCAGCAGCCCGAGTTCTCAGAGCGAGCAGTACTTC	CASSPSSQSEQYF
TRBV15	few	TRBJ1-4	.	TGTGCCACCAGCAGAGATCTGGTCCAGAAAGTTAATGAAAAACTGTTTTTT	CATSRDLVQKVNEKLFF
TRBV11-2	few	TRBJ1-1	.	TGTGCCAGCAGCTTATCCCCCACAGGATCAGGGGCCGGGAACACTGAAGCTTTCTTT	CASSLSPTGSGAGNTEAFF
TRBV7-9	.	TRBJ2-1	TRBD1	TGTGCCAGCAGCATGACAGGGGACCATGAGCAGTTCTTC	CASSMTGDHEQFF
TRBV5-1	.	TRBJ1-2	.	TGCGCCAGCAGCTTGGCGGGGCAGGACCTTAACTATGGCTACACCTTC	CASSLAGQDLNYGYTF
TRBV6-1	many	TRBJ1-5	.	TGTGCCAGCAGCCCCCCGGGGTATAGCAATCAGCCCCAGCATTTT	CASSPPGYSNQPQHF
TRBV5-5	.	TRBJ1-2	.	TGTGCCAGCAGCTCCCCCAACCCGCTAGAGAATGGCTACACCTTC	CASSSPNPLENGYTF
TRBV10-3	many	TRBJ2-5	TRBD1	TGTGCCATCAGCCGGACAGGGGGCGATGAGACCCAGTACTTC	CAISRTGGDETQYF
TRBV20-1	many	TRBJ2-1	.	TGCAGTGCCGACGAGGGGGATTTGAGCTCCTACAATGAGCAGTTCTTC	CSADEGDLSSYNEQFF
TRBV20-1	many	TRBJ2-1	TRBD2	TGCAGTGCTATTGCTAGCGGGTACAATGAGCAGTTCTTC	CSAIASGYNEQFF
TRBV6-5	many	TRBJ2-7	.	TGTGCCAGCAGTAACGACGGCCTCTACGAGCAGTACTTC	CASSNDGLYEQYF
TRBV25-1	.	TRBJ2-1	.	TGTGCCAGCAACCCCTCTCCAGGGGGGAGCTCCTACAATGAGCAGTTCTTC	CASNPSPGGSSYNEQFF
TRBV20-1	.	TRBJ1-5	.	TGCAGTGCTAGAGGGGCAGTTTTTGGCAATCAGCCCCAGCATTTT	CSARGAVFGNQPQHF